This T cell receptor beta chain was identified during a study of blood T cell repertoires in COVID-19 (dated by TCRdb to 2020 to 2022). Some background on the complete study: Collaborator samples came from the United States, Italy and Spain and covered acute and convalescent phases of COVID-19. HLA class I and class II types, where available, came from metadata supplied by the sample provider rather than from assay-based typing. A freely available public database, intended as a resource for researchers studying the immune response to SARS-CoV-2, is where the repertoires were released. The samples were drawn from the first 160 participants of the ongoing ImmuneRACE study and from 950 to 1,500 subjects provided by 6 global collaborators. The material from the prospective study consisted of cDNA or gDNA derived from T cells, B-cell-depleted T cells, or PBMCs. A de-identified subject ID, COVID-19 status, age in years and sex were almost always included in the sample metadata. Deeply sampled blood TCRbeta repertoires from subjects exposed to, actively infected with, or recovered from COVID-19 were included in the dataset.

The full study reports these points: Clinical and demographic metadata were provided uncurated, with the amount varying by source and participant.

TCRbeta CDR3 regions were amplified from genomic DNA using the immunoSEQ Assay, a bias-controlled multiplex PCR. The source study handled its data this way. The number of nucleated cells in each sample was estimated by amplification of reference gene primers within the assay. To quantify the absolute abundance of each unique TCRbeta CDR3 rearrangement, sequence reads were collapsed and filtered. For each sample, productive Simpson clonality was calculated by taking the square root of Simpson's diversity index across productive rearrangements. In its TCRdb copy, this immuneACCESS table keeps in-frame sequences only and misses some clones. Where compared with another copy, unresolved V genes explain less than half of these, and the others have no known cause. The DNA gave D and trimming, while V, J and clone size come from that table. This sample holds about 68,000 clones; 86% were observed only once. The top ten clones comprise roughly 8% of the sample.

Whole blood was collected in K2EDTA tubes by collaborating institutions according to the institutions' own protocols. Collaborator samples were shipped for TCRbeta analysis as frozen whole blood, isolated PBMCs, or DNA extracted from either sample type. Concerning this clone itself: This clone's antigen is unknown. The input lacks base qualities; no much larger clone sits a single base away.

The receptor was isolated from a man aged 25 to 40 with acute or convalescent COVID-19. Sequenced material: peripheral blood.

The nucleotide sequence reads as follows: TGCGCCAGCAGAGAGGGGGGACTAGACTCCTACGAGCAGTACTTC. This yields the protein CASREGGLDSYEQYF. The sequence links TRBV5-1 to TRBJ2-7, and 8 bases in between align with TRBD2. CDR1 and CDR2 were assigned from the germline V gene as SGHRS and YFSETQ. At the junction V is shortened by 5 bases and J by 0 bases; bases outside the gene matches: 7. The CDR3 goes from the cysteine to the phenylalanine over 15 residues. CDR3 DNA only is kept here, 45 bases in frame from base 1.